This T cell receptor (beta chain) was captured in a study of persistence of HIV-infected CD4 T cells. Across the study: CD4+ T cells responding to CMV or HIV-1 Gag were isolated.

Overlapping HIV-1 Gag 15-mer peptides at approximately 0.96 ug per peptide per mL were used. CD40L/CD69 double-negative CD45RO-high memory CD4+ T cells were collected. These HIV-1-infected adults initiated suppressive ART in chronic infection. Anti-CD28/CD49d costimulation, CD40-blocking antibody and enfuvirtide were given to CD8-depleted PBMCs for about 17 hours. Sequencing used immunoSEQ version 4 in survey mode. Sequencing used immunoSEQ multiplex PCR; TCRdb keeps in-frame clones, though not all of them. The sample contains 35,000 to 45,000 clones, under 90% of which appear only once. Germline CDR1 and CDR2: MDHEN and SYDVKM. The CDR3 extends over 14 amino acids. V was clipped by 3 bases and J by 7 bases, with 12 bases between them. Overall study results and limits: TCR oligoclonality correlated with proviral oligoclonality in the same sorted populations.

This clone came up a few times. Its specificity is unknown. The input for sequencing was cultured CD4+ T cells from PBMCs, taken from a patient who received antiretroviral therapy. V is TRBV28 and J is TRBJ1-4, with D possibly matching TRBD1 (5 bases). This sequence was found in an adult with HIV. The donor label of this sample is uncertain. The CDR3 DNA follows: TGTGCCAGCAGTTTCGGCCGAAGGGGTGAAAAACTGTTTTTT. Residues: CASSFGRRGEKLFF.